Below, 20 T cell receptor beta chains from the same sample are listed, as sequenced in a study of blood T cells in healthy people across ages. PCR was performed a second time for roughly 6 to 12 cycles using a sample-barcoded 5' primer and a J-beta primer mix. One entry per CDR3 protein, called by TCRdb with MiXCR from the 5' RACE reads. The top ten hold roughly 9% of the sample, which has hundreds of thousands of distinct CDR3 sequences, around 25% seen once. The sample also formed part of further work on T cells of mothers and their children.

Sequencing was done on a sample of blood. These receptors all come from a boy aged 5 to 17 in good health.

J is TRBJ2-7 and V is TRBV29-1, with 9 bases matching TRBD1. The germline V gene has CDR1 SQVTM and CDR2 ANQGSEA. This CDR3 is 13 amino acids long. V was clipped by 6 bases and J by 2 bases; unmatched bases: 5. CDR3 coding DNA: TGCAGCGTCACGGGACAGGGAACCTACGAGCAGTACTTC. It codes for CSVTGQGTYEQYF.

This clonotype was recorded a few times. The CDR3 loop is CSVGRGADTQYF. DNA of the CDR3: TGCAGCGTTGGTAGGGGGGCAGATACGCAGTATTTT. The V gene is TRBV29-1, the J gene TRBJ2-3; D tentatively reads TRBD1 or TRBD2 (6 bases each). V was pared by 4 bases and J by 4 bases, with 9 bases between. Germline V gene lookup returns CDR1 SQVTM and CDR2 ANQGSEA. CDR3 length: 12 residues.

This clonotype came up a few times. Compared with germline, one end of the junction differs, possibly owing to a read error. This chain joins TRBV11-2 and TRBJ2-7; the match to TRBD2 covers 9 bases. This CDR3 is built from 15 residues. Germline values: CDR1 SGHAT, CDR2 FQNNGV. The CDR3 DNA is TGTGCCAGCAGCGAAACACAGCGGGAGGTACCCCAGATGCCCTTC. This codes for CASSETQREVPQMPF.

V is TRBV15 and J is TRBJ2-1; no firm D call. Trimming shortened V by 6 bases and J by 6 bases, and 6 bases separated the two germline ends. Per germline, CDR1 LNHNV and CDR2 YYDKDF (reference sequence). The CDR3 contains 11 residues. The CDR3 DNA is TGTGCCACCAGGAGTAGCAATGAGCAGTTCTTC. It yields the protein CATRSSNEQFF.

V is TRBV3-1 and J is TRBJ2-1; 7 bases map to TRBD2. Germline values: CDR1 LGHDT, CDR2 YNNKEL (reference sequence). Trimming at V came to 5 bases and at J to 8 bases, leaving 12 bases not matched to a gene. The CDR3 length is 15 residues. The DNA of the CDR3 is TGTGCCAGCAGCGACCGGACTAGTTTCATCGATGAGCAGTTCTTC. Translation: CASSDRTSFIDEQFF.

This clonotype was counted a few times. Mismatch with germline at one junction end may stem from a read error. The chain joins TRBV11-2 to TRBJ2-5; 8 positions agree with TRBD2. The germline CDR1 and CDR2 sequences are SGHAT and FQNNGV. This CDR3 is built from 13 residues. The CDR3 sequence: CASSLDLAGVPFF. CDR3 bases: TGTGCCAGCAGCTTAGATCTAGCGGGCGTTCCCTTCTTC.

The chain combines TRBV4-1 with TRBJ1-2; D not resolved. Germline V gene lookup returns CDR1 MGHRA and CDR2 YSYEKL. The CDR3 is 13 residues long. V lost 0 bases, J lost 8 bases, and 10 bases lay in between. CDR3 protein: CASSQEKSIGYTF. In DNA form, the CDR3 reads TGCGCCAGCAGCCAAGAAAAGTCGATCGGCTACACCTTC.

This clonotype was recorded at least ten times. The chain uses TRBV10-2 and TRBJ2-5; D unresolved. Trimming shortened V by 5 bases and J by 7 bases, and 8 bases separated the two germline ends. Germline V gene sequence: CDR1 WSHSY, CDR2 SAAADI. The length of the CDR3 is 11 residues. The CDR3 region has the DNA TGCGCCAGCAGTTCAGACGGGACCCAGTACTTC. Translated, it gives CASSSDGTQYF.

A note on this clonotype: Its ends do not fully match the called genes, so a read error is possible. This sequence joins TRBV6-2 or TRBV6-3 and TRBJ2-4, with D perhaps matching TRBD2 (7 bases). Germline V lookup: CDR1 MNHEY, CDR2 SVGEGT. The CDR3 has 16 amino acids. The CDR3 spells CTSSYAGARTKNIQYF. The CDR3 DNA sequence: TGTACCAGCAGTTATGCGGGGGCTAGGACCAAAAACATTCAGTACTTC.

The J gene is TRBJ2-1, the V gene TRBV7-9; 15 nucleotides line up with TRBD2. Germline lookup yields CDR1 SEHNR and CDR2 FQNEAQ (reference sequence). There are 15 residues in the CDR3. J gave up 10 bases and V 0 bases, and 1 base lay outside the gene matches. The CDR3 coding sequence is TGTGCCAGCAGCTTAGCCGGGACTAGCGGGGGGGAGCAGTTCTTC. It translates to CASSLAGTSGGEQFF.

The chain combines TRBV7-3 with TRBJ2-7; D could derive from TRBD1 or TRBD2 (5 bases each). This CDR3 spans 16 amino acids. Deletions cut 1 base from V and 3 bases from J, with 16 bases between. Germline V lookup: CDR1 SGHTA, CDR2 FQGTGA. The CDR3 reads CASSLNGDPRNYEQYF. The CDR3 DNA reads TGTGCCAGCAGCTTAAATGGGGACCCTCGCAACTACGAGCAGTACTTC. Drawing the rest from reference TRBV7-3 and TRBJ2-7, the complete variable domain is GAGVSQTPSNKVTEKGKYVELRCDPISGHTALYWYRQSLGQGPEFLIYFQGTGAADDSGLPNDRFFAVRPEGSVSTLKIQRTERGDSAVYLCASSLNGDPRNYEQYFGPGTRLTVT.

This clonotype was observed a handful of times. The gene calls are TRBV9 and TRBJ1-4; TRBD1 might be the D (5 bases). Trimming pared 3 bases from V and 7 bases from J, leaving 10 bases between. Germline CDR1 SGDLS, CDR2 YYNGEE. The CDR3 has 13 amino acids. CDR3 sequence (DNA): TGTGCCAGCAGCGAGGGGTTGGCTGAAAAACTGTTTTTT. Protein sequence: CASSEGLAEKLFF.

The V call is TRBV9, the J call TRBJ2-5; TRBD2 matches at 8 bases. Germline trimming cut 1 base from V and 1 base from J; bases unmatched to any gene: 3. Germline values: CDR1 SGDLS, CDR2 YYNGEE. This CDR3 has 15 amino acids. The CDR3 spells CASSVYGRAQETQYF. The CDR3 DNA reads as TGTGCCAGCAGCGTATACGGGAGGGCCCAAGAGACCCAGTACTTC. Using reference TRBV9 and TRBJ2-5 for the parts outside the CDR3, the full variable domain is DSGVTQTPKHLITATGQRVTLRCSPRSGDLSVYWYQQSLDQGLQFLIQYYNGEERAKGNILERFSAQQFPDLHSELNLSSLELGDSALYFCASSVYGRAQETQYFGPGTRLLVL.

The V and J genes are TRBV7-2 and TRBJ2-3; 7 positions match TRBD2. Germline CDR1 SGHTA, CDR2 FQGNSA. The CDR3 spans 16 residues. Germline trimming cut 5 bases from V and 2 bases from J; bases unmatched to any gene: 10. CDR3 coding DNA: TGTGCCAGCAGCGCCCGGGACTACCAGACCACAGATACGCAGTATTTT. Its protein is CASSARDYQTTDTQYF.

This clonotype came up a few times. The chain joins TRBV3-1 to TRBJ1-5; the D gene is possibly TRBD1 (6 bases). CDR3 length equals 15 residues. Trimming pared 0 bases from V and 4 bases from J, leaving 10 bases between. The germline CDR1 and CDR2 sequences are LGHDT and YNNKEL (reference sequence). The CDR3 DNA follows: TGTGCCAGCAGCCAAGAGACAGGAATAAATCAGCCCCAGCATTTT. Encoded protein: CASSQETGINQPQHF.

V gene TRBV4-1 combines with J gene TRBJ2-7; 12 nucleotides agree with TRBD2. The junction had 1 base not matched to a gene; V was cut back by 4 bases and J by 3 bases. The CDR3 sequence is 14 residues long. CDR1 is MGHRA and CDR2 is YSYEKL in the germline V gene. CDR3 DNA: TGCGCCAGCAGCCGGGGACTAGCGGGCTACGAGCAGTACTTC. It translates to CASSRGLAGYEQYF.

A few counts support this clonotype. The V and J genes are TRBV13 and TRBJ1-2, with a possible D match to TRBD1 (5 bases). V gave up 4 bases and J gave up 4 bases, with 13 bases separating them. The germline V gene encodes CDR1 PRHDT and CDR2 FYEKMQ (reference sequence). This CDR3 contains 14 residues. This CDR3 reads CASSSGQGTYGYTF. The CDR3 DNA reads as TGTGCCAGCAGCTCTGGGCAGGGTACCTATGGCTACACCTTC.

The chain is built from TRBV5-1 and TRBJ2-7, with D maybe TRBD2 (6 bases). The CDR3 covers 13 residues. CDR1 and CDR2 from the germline V gene are SGHRS and YFSETQ. Trimming took off 4 bases at V and 3 bases at J, with 11 bases between the two ends. The CDR3 is CASSPDGGYEQYF. In DNA form, the CDR3 reads TGCGCCAGCAGCCCAGACGGGGGCTACGAGCAGTACTTC.

This clonotype was counted only a few times. CDR3 residues: CASGTGGNQPQHF. As DNA, the CDR3 is TGTGCCAGTGGGACAGGGGGGAATCAGCCCCAGCATTTT. The chain has TRBV27 and TRBJ1-5, with TRBD1 identical over 11 bases. Trimming at V came to 9 bases and at J to 4 bases, leaving 2 bases not matched to a gene. Germline V gene sequence: CDR1 MNHEY, CDR2 SMNVEV (reference sequence). CDR3 length equals 13 residues.

The chain employs TRBV7-8 and TRBJ2-1, with D unresolved. The V end lost 2 bases, the J end lost 2 bases, and 10 bases lay between the germline ends. The CDR3 length is 15 residues. Germline lookup yields CDR1 SGHVS and CDR2 FQNEAQ. In DNA, the CDR3 is TGTGCCAGCAGCTTAATGGTTATAGCCTACAATGAGCAGTTCTTC. It translates to CASSLMVIAYNEQFF.